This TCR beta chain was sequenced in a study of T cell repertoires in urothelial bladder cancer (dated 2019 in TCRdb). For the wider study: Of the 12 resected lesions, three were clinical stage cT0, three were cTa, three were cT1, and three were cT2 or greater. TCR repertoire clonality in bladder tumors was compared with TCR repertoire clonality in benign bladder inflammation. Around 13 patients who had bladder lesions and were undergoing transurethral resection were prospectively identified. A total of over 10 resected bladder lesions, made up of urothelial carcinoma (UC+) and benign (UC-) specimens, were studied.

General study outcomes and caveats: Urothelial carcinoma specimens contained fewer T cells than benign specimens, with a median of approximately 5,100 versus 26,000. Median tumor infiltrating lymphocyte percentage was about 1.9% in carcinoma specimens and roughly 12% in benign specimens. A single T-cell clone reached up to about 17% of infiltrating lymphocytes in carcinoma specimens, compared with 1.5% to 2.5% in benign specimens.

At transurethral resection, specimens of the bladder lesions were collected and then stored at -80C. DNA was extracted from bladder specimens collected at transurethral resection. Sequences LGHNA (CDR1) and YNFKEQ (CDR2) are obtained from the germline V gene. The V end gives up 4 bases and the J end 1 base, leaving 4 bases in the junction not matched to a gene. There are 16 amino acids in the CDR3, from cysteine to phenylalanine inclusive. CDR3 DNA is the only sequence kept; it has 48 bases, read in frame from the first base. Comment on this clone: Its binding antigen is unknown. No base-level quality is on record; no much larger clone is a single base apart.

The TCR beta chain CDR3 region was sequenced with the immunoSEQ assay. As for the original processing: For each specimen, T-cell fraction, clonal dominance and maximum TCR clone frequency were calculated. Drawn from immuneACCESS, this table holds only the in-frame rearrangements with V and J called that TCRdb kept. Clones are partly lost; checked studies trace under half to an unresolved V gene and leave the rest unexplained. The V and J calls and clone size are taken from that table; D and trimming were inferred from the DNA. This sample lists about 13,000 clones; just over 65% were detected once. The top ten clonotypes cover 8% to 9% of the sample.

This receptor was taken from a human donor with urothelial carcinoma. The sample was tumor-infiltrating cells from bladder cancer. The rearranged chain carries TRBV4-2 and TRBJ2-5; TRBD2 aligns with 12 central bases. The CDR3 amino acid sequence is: CASSRTSGGTQETQYF. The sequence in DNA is TGTGCCAGCAGCCGAACTAGCGGGGGGACCCAAGAGACCCAGTACTTC.